Listed below are T cell receptor beta chains from one sample, sequenced in a study of T cells after somatic rescue of genetic block. Assay used: immunoSEQ multiplex PCR; TCRdb lists only in-frame clones, some missing. Among 7,500 to 9,000 clones, 75% to 90% were seen once, and the ten largest hold over 25%. Sequencing used peripheral blood mononuclear cells (PBMCs). The receptors were gathered from a boy between 10 and 17 years old. CDR3s include the opening cysteine and the closing phenylalanine or tryptophan. The D gene is left open where the match is weak. Clone size, where shown, is once, few, many, or a class for clones that have expanded.

>NA|NA|TRBV29-1|TRBJ2-7
CSVEVGRSYEQYF
TGCAGCGTTGAAGTGGGCAGGTCCTACGAGCAGTACTTC
>NA|NA|TRBV9|TRBJ2-5
CASSASPSREETQYF
TGTGCCAGCAGCGCATCCCCCAGCCGGGAAGAGACCCAGTACTTC
>TRBD2|NA|TRBV5-1|TRBJ2-1
CASSLVGGSRGNEQFF
TGCGCCAGCAGCTTGGTGGGCGGGAGTCGTGGCAATGAGCAGTTCTTC
>TRBD2|NA|TRBV4-2|TRBJ2-3
CASGGDPTDTQYF
TGTGCCAGCGGGGGGGACCCCACAGATACGCAGTATTTT
>NA|NA|TRBV6-5|TRBJ2-7
CASSYWEGTAEQYF
TGTGCCAGCAGTTACTGGGAAGGGACTGCCGAGCAGTACTTC
>NA|NA|TRBV18|TRBJ2-2
CASSPSEGRWTGELFF
TGTGCCAGCTCACCATCGGAGGGGAGGTGGACCGGGGAGCTGTTTTTT
>NA|NA|TRBV7-2|TRBJ2-7
CASSPWGAYEQYF
TGTGCCAGCAGCCCCTGGGGCGCCTACGAGCAGTACTTC
>NA|NA|TRBV4-2|TRBJ2-7
CASSPDPAHYEQYF
TGTGCCAGCAGCCCGGACCCAGCCCATTACGAGCAGTACTTC
>TRBD1|NA|TRBV7-3|TRBJ1-2
CASSLSGTAGGFYGYTF
TGTGCCAGCAGCTTAAGTGGTACAGCAGGGGGCTTCTATGGCTACACCTTC
>TRBD1|NA|TRBV5-6|TRBJ2-7
CASSEGQGLHEQYF
TGTGCCAGCAGCGAGGGACAGGGGCTACACGAGCAGTACTTC
>TRBD1|NA|TRBV2|TRBJ1-5
CATGPGQANQPQHF
TGTGCCACCGGACCCGGACAGGCTAATCAGCCCCAGCATTTT
>NA|NA|TRBV7-9|TRBJ2-1
CASSTQVYRLISEEQFF
TGTGCCAGCAGCACCCAAGTCTACAGGTTGATTTCAGAAGAGCAGTTCTTC
>NA|NA|TRBV11-3|TRBJ1-1
CASSSRSEAFF
TGTGCCAGCAGCTCCCGATCTGAAGCTTTCTTT
>TRBD1|NA|TRBV15|TRBJ1-5
CATSRGTANQPQHF
TGTGCCACCAGCAGGGGGACAGCTAATCAGCCCCAGCATTTT
>NA|NA|TRBV7-2|TRBJ2-2
CASSLVPGPNTGELFF
TGTGCCAGCAGCTTAGTGCCGGGACCCAACACCGGGGAGCTGTTTTTT
>TRBD2|NA|TRBV4-3|TRBJ2-1
CASSQDREAGRYNEQFF
TGCGCCAGCAGCCAAGATCGGGAGGCGGGGCGCTACAATGAGCAGTTCTTC
>NA|NA|TRBV28|TRBJ2-5
CASSMGNWEKETQYF
TGTGCCAGCAGTATGGGGAATTGGGAAAAAGAGACCCAGTACTTC
>NA|NA|TRBV11-2|TRBJ2-3
CASSLDSTDTQYF
TGTGCCAGCAGCTTAGACTCCACAGATACGCAGTATTTT
>NA|NA|TRBV14|TRBJ1-1
CASSLGSGNTEAFF
TGTGCCAGCAGCCTTGGAAGTGGAAACACTGAAGCTTTCTTT
>NA|NA|TRBV2|TRBJ1-5
CASNLGREQPQHF
TGTGCCAGCAATCTCGGGCGGGAACAGCCCCAGCATTTT
>NA|NA|TRBV6-5|TRBJ1-3
CASSYSWGPGNTIYF
TGTGCCAGCAGTTACTCGTGGGGGCCTGGAAACACCATATATTTT
>NA|few|TRBV27|TRBJ1-2
CASSPLRGRGYTF
TGTGCCAGCAGCCCGCTCCGGGGGCGGGGCTACACCTTC
>NA|NA|TRBV28|TRBJ2-7
CASNENLARSSYEQYF
TGTGCCAGCAATGAGAATCTAGCGCGCAGCTCCTACGAGCAGTACTTC
>TRBD2|NA|TRBV29-1|TRBJ2-3
CSGGGSSTDTQYF
TGCAGCGGGGGGGGATCCAGCACAGATACGCAGTATTTT
>NA|few|TRBV28|TRBJ2-1
CASSFFPAENNEQFF
TGTGCCAGCAGTTTCTTTCCAGCGGAGAACAATGAGCAGTTCTTC
>TRBD2|NA|TRBV10-2|TRBJ2-2
CASRLAGETGELFF
TGCGCCAGCCGGCTAGCGGGAGAGACCGGGGAGCTGTTTTTT
>NA|medium-sized|TRBV6-1|TRBJ2-5
CASSEGLETQYF
TGTGCCAGCAGTGAAGGGTTGGAGACCCAGTACTTC
>TRBD1|few|TRBV28|TRBJ1-4
CASRQGGANEKLFF
TGTGCCAGCAGGCAGGGGGGGGCTAATGAAAAACTGTTTTTT
>TRBD1|NA|TRBV5-1|TRBJ2-5
CASSFSGTGEETQYF
TGCGCCAGCAGCTTCTCCGGGACAGGGGAAGAGACCCAGTACTTC
>NA|NA|TRBV5-4|TRBJ1-2
CASSLVGGWGYTF
TGTGCCAGCAGCTTGGTTGGGGGTTGGGGCTACACCTTC
>TRBD2|NA|TRBV7-9|TRBJ2-1
CASSQSGIWNEQFF
TGTGCCAGCAGCCAGAGCGGGATATGGAATGAGCAGTTCTTC
>NA|NA|TRBV5-1|TRBJ2-1
CASNYHGGEQFF
TGCGCCAGCAACTACCACGGCGGTGAGCAGTTCTTC
>NA|NA|TRBV5-8|TRBJ1-3
CASSLKRAFGGNTIYF
TGTGCCAGCAGCTTGAAAAGAGCTTTTGGTGGAAACACCATATATTTT
>NA|NA|TRBV13|TRBJ1-1
CASSFFRLNTEAFF
TGTGCCAGCAGCTTCTTTCGGCTGAACACTGAAGCTTTCTTT
>NA|NA|TRBV27|TRBJ2-7
CASSLVLGSYEQYF
TGTGCCAGCAGTTTAGTACTGGGCTCCTACGAGCAGTACTTC
>NA|NA|TRBV5-1|TRBJ1-3
CASSLGATSGNTIYF
TGCGCCAGCAGCTTGGGGGCCACTTCTGGAAACACCATATATTTT
>TRBD1|NA|TRBV13|TRBJ1-2
CASSTHGQEEGNYGYTF
TGTGCCAGCAGCACCCACGGACAGGAGGAAGGAAACTATGGCTACACCTTC
>NA|NA|TRBV7-2|TRBJ2-1
CASSFPLGERNNEQFF
TGTGCCAGCAGCTTCCCTTTGGGGGAGAGGAACAATGAGCAGTTCTTC
>NA|NA|TRBV29-1|TRBJ2-7
CSVDTHYEQYF
TGCAGCGTGGATACTCATTACGAGCAGTACTTC
>NA|NA|TRBV19|TRBJ1-4
CASSTEPTNEKLFF
TGTGCCAGTTCCACAGAGCCAACTAATGAAAAACTGTTTTTT
>NA|NA|TRBV2|TRBJ1-5
CASRDDNQPQHF
TGTGCCTCACGGGACGACAATCAGCCCCAGCATTTT
>NA|NA|TRBV9|TRBJ2-1
CASSVAGRPVLYNEQFF
TGTGCCAGCAGCGTAGCTGGGAGGCCGGTCCTTTACAATGAGCAGTTCTTC
>NA|NA|TRBV4-3|TRBJ2-7
CASSQDLPYEQYF
TGCGCCAGCAGCCAAGATCTTCCGTACGAGCAGTACTTC
>NA|NA|TRBV7-6|TRBJ2-5
CASSPRQSVETQYF
TGTGCCAGCAGCCCAAGGCAGAGTGTAGAGACCCAGTACTTC
>NA|NA|TRBV6-1|TRBJ1-5
CASSDLRRQPQHF
TGTGCCAGCAGTGACCTCAGGCGTCAGCCCCAGCATTTT
>NA|NA|TRBV19|TRBJ1-6
CASNSPSLEGYYSPLHF
TGTGCCAGCAACAGCCCCTCTCTAGAGGGGTACTATTCACCCCTCCACTTT
>NA|NA|TRBV11-2|TRBJ2-7
CASSLLYEQYF
TGTGCCAGCAGCTTATTGTACGAGCAGTACTTC
>NA|NA|TRBV5-1|TRBJ2-2
CASSPTTNTGELFF
TGCGCCAGCAGCCCCACAACGAACACCGGGGAGCTGTTTTTT
>NA|NA|TRBV18|TRBJ1-2
CASSPPAGVYGYTF
TGTGCCAGCTCACCTCCCGCGGGGGTTTATGGCTACACCTTC
>NA|NA|TRBV9|TRBJ1-2
CASSNTRTAAHGYTF
TGTGCCAGCAGCAATACACGGACAGCGGCTCATGGCTACACCTTC
>TRBD1|few|TRBV19|TRBJ1-5
CASTGTGGGNQPQHF
TGTGCCAGTACCGGGACAGGGGGAGGCAATCAGCCCCAGCATTTT
>TRBD1|NA|TRBV9|TRBJ1-6
CASSEDRGKSSPLHF
TGTGCCAGCAGTGAGGACAGGGGGAAGAGTTCACCCCTCCACTTT
>TRBD2|once|TRBV18|TRBJ2-5
CASSPQTSDQETQYF
TGTGCCAGCTCACCCCAGACTAGCGATCAAGAGACCCAGTACTTC
>NA|medium-sized|TRBV11-2|TRBJ1-1
CASSLGGPTEAFF
TGTGCCAGCAGCTTAGGGGGGCCCACTGAAGCTTTCTTT
>NA|NA|TRBV28|TRBJ2-1
CASSREDPGWHEQFF
TGTGCCAGCAGTAGGGAGGACCCGGGCTGGCATGAGCAGTTCTTC